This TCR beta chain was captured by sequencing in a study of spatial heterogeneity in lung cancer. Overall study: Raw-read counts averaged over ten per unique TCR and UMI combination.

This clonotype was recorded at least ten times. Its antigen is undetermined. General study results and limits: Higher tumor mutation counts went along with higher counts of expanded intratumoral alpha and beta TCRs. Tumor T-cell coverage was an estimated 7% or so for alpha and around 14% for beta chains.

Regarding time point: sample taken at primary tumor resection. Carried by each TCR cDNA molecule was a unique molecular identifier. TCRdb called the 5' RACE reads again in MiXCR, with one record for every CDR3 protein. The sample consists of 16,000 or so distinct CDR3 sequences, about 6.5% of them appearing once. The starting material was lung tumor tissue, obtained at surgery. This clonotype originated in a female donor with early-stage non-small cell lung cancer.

The CDR3 coding sequence is TGTGCCAGCAGCTTCGTCATGGGACAGGGGGGCCGCTACAATGAGCAGTTCTTC. Translation: CASSFVMGQGGRYNEQFF. J is TRBJ2-1 and V is TRBV7-2, with 11 bases matching TRBD1. The CDR3 runs to 18 residues. V gave up 3 bases and J gave up 3 bases; unmatched junction bases: 10. The germline V gene has CDR1 SGHTA and CDR2 FQGNSA.